Listed below are T cell receptor beta chains from one sample, sequenced in a study of shared clonotypes between healthy human individuals. TCRdb's copy holds only in-frame clones and misses some; the assay was immunoSEQ multiplex PCR. The sample yields 600,000 to 750,000 clones, less than 95% seen once. Sequenced input: memory CD8+ T cells from PBMCs. The origin of the receptors is a young man in good health. Some clones in this sample may be carry-over from other donors' samples. CDR3s leave out the opening cysteine and the closing phenylalanine or tryptophan. The order of the fields is clone size, CDR3 length, J gene, V gene, CDR3 protein. Clone size is given for some rows only: seen once, a few or many times, or a class if the clone is expanded.

NA	12	TRBJ2-5	TRBV7-6	ASSFLLNQETQY
NA	13	TRBJ1-1	TRBV5-4	ASSLDRGEGTEAF
NA	12	TRBJ1-2	TRBV7-9	ASSLGEAGYGYT
NA	13	TRBJ2-7	TRBV19	ASSPKFGDPYEQY
NA	15	TRBJ2-7	TRBV5-1	ASSLDGGRFGPYEQY
once	11	TRBJ1-1	TRBV15	ATSRDTGPETF
NA	13	TRBJ1-2	TRBV30	AWSTWDRDRFGYT
NA	13	TRBJ1-5	TRBV19	ASSIDMGAGQPQH
NA	12	TRBJ1-2	TRBV4-1	ASSQDLGNYGYT
once	13	TRBJ2-1	TRBV30	AWRNGAGGYNEQF
once	13	TRBJ2-3	TRBV28	ASSLLGLLADTQY
NA	11	TRBJ2-2	TRBV29-1	SVDRPSTGELF
NA	13	TRBJ2-3	TRBV6-4	ASSDSAGGEETQY
NA	10	TRBJ2-5	TRBV6-5	ASSYSRGTQY
NA	12	TRBJ2-5	TRBV30	AWSVRGVLETQY
NA	13	TRBJ2-7	TRBV5-1	ASSLSSGTIYEQY
NA	14	TRBJ2-1	TRBV4-1	ASGGILAGTVNEQF
NA	14	TRBJ1-5	TRBV7-9	ASSAGTGWDNQPQH
NA	14	NA	TRBV6-1	ASSEKGRLANYEQY
NA	12	TRBJ1-5	TRBV28	ASSFNRFGQPQH
NA	11	TRBJ2-7	TRBV28	ASSLGTAYEQY
NA	13	TRBJ1-5	TRBV13	ASSRGVGSNQPQH
NA	14	TRBJ1-3	TRBV4-2	ASSQDQGSSGNTIY
NA	17	TRBJ2-5	TRBV27	ASSPQASVAGGIGVTQY
NA	13	TRBJ2-1	TRBV2	ASSEAPGLANEQF
NA	12	TRBJ1-5	TRBV28	ASSFYSENQPQH